This T cell receptor beta chain is from a study of blood T cell repertoires in COVID-19. The repertoire was sequenced with immunoSEQ multiplex PCR; TCRdb's copy has only in-frame clones and lacks some. Here the sample spans under 350,000 clones, around nine tenths being singletons. This clone was seen a single time. This CDR3 comprises 15 residues. Germline CDR1 reads LGHNA; CDR2 reads YSLEER. Trimming took 4 bases from V and 9 from J; bases not matched to a gene: 8. The sample comprised PBMCs or T cells enriched from blood (not recorded which). The rearrangement uses TRBV4-3 and TRBJ1-6; 8 bases are shared with TRBD1. This clonotype was sampled from a woman under 30 who had recovered from COVID-19. CDR3: CASSPEDRDGSPLHF. The CDR3 region has the DNA TGCGCCAGCAGCCCAGAGGACAGGGATGGTTCACCCCTCCACTTT.